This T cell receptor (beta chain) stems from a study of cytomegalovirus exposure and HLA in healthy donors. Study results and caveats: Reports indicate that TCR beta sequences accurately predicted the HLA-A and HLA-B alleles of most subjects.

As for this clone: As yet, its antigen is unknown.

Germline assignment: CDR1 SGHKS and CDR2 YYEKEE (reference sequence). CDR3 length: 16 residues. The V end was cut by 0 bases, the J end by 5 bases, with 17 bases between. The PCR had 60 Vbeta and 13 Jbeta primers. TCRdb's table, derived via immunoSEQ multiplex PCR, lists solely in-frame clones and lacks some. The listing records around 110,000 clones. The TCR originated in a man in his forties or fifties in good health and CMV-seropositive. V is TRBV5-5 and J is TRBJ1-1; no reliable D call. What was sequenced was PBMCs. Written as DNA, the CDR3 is TGTGCCAGCAGCTTGGAATCTCCGGGATTAAGGACTGAAGCTTTCTTT. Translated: CASSLESPGLRTEAFF.